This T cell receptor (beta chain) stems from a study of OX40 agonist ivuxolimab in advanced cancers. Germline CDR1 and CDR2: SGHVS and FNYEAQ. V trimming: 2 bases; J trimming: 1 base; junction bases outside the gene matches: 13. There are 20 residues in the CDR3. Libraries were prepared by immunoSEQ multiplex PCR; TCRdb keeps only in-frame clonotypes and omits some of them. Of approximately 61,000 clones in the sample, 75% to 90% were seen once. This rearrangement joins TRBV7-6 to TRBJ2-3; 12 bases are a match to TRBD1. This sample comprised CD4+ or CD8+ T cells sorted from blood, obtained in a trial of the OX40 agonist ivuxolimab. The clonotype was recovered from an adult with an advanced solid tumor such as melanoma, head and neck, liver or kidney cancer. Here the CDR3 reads CASSLIAGQGAPGGTDTQYF. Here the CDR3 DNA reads TGTGCCAGCAGCTTAATAGCGGGACAGGGGGCGCCGGGGGGCACAGATACGCAGTATTTT.